This T cell receptor (beta chain) was sequenced for a study of T cell changes during pregnancy in multiple sclerosis. Generated by immunoSEQ multiplex PCR, the TCRdb table keeps only in-frame clones and is missing some. The table records over 10,000 clones, 90% of them present only once. This CDR3 has 14 residues. The trim removed 5 bases at V and 6 bases at J, leaving 8 bases unmatched. Germline V gene data show CDR1 as SEHNR and CDR2 as FQNEAQ (reference sequence). The sequence derives from a female donor in good health, enrolled as a control in a pregnancy study. The specimen was CD8+ T cells from peripheral blood mononuclear cells, collected after pregnancy. This chain joins TRBV7-9 and TRBJ1-1, with 8 bases matching TRBD1. CDR3 sequence (DNA): TGTGCCAGCAGCAACCCCCAGGGGGCCTCTGAAGCTTTCTTT. Protein: CASSNPQGASEAFF.